Listed here are 24 T cell receptor beta chains from one sample, sequenced in a study of beta chain features in type 1 diabetes. Study observations and caveats: The study found moderately but significantly shorter TCRB CDR3s in all four CD4+ subsets of Type 1 diabetes patients.

Since all of the isolated RNA was reverse transcribed, expressed TCRB transcripts were what got sequenced. Assay used: immunoSEQ multiplex PCR; TCRdb lists only in-frame clones, some missing. The table lists almost 350,000 clones, roughly 9% of them singletons, with around 1% in the top ten. Their specific antigens are unknown. Source material: central memory CD4+ T cells from blood. The source of these receptors is a young man with type 1 diabetes.

This clone was counted only a few times. The chain links TRBV7-2 to TRBJ1-5; the D gene is possibly TRBD1 (6 bases). In germline, CDR1 is SGHTA, CDR2 FQGNSA. This CDR3 has 15 residues. Trimming shortened V by 1 base and J by 11 bases, and 18 bases separated the two germline ends. The DNA of the CDR3 is TGTGCCAGCAGCTTAGACGGGACACGGGGCGGGACCCAGCATTTT. Encoded protein: CASSLDGTRGGTQHF.

This clone was counted ten times or more. The chain combines TRBV18 with TRBJ2-7; D unresolved. Trimming removed 6 bases from V and 2 bases from J, with 8 bases in between. The germline gives CDR1 KGHSH, CDR2 LQKENI. This CDR3 comprises 12 residues. This CDR3 is CASSPRAYEQYF. For the CDR3, the DNA is TGTGCCAGCTCCCCTAGGGCCTACGAGCAGTACTTC.

This clone turned up a few times. The J gene is TRBJ1-5, the V gene TRBV30, with D tentatively TRBD1 (6 bases). The CDR3 is 14 amino acids. The V end lost 2 bases, the J end lost 5 bases, and 13 bases lay between the germline ends. Germline-derived CDR1 and CDR2 are GTSNPN and SVGIG (reference sequence). The DNA for the CDR3 is TGTGCCTGGAGTAGGGACAACATAGATCAGCCCCAGCATTTT. Translated, it gives CAWSRDNIDQPQHF. The full variable domain, with the rest looked up from reference TRBV30 and TRBJ1-5, is SQTIHQWPATLVQPVGSPLSLECTVEGTSNPNLYWYRQAAGRGLQLLFYSVGIGQISSEVPQNLSASRPQDRQFILSSKKLLLSDSGFYLCAWSRDNIDQPQHFGDGTRLSIL.

The chain joins TRBV28 to TRBJ1-1; no firm D call. CDR3 length equals 14 residues. Germline V lookup: CDR1 MDHEN, CDR2 SYDVKM. Between the trimmed V and J ends, which lost 4 bases and 0 bases, there was a span of 9 bases. The CDR3 here is CASSSKALNTEAFF. CDR3 DNA sequence: TGTGCCAGCAGTTCAAAGGCATTGAACACTGAAGCTTTCTTT.

This clone has a handful of counts. The chain combines TRBV2 with TRBJ2-5, with D maybe TRBD2 (5 bases). This CDR3 is 14 amino acids long. V shed 10 bases and J shed 1 base, with 16 bases lying between them. From germline, CDR1 is SNHLY and CDR2 FYNNEI. CDR3 residues: CATSQTGIQETQYF. The CDR3 DNA reads as TGTGCCACCTCACAAACGGGGATCCAAGAGACCCAGTACTTC.

In regard to this clone: Other DNA variants within this sample encode the same CDR3. The CDR3 region has the DNA TGTGCCAGCAGCCCCGGGACGGGGAGCAATCAGCCCCAGCATTTT. Protein product: CASSPGTGSNQPQHF. The V call is TRBV7-2, the J call TRBJ1-5; D is perhaps TRBD1 (5 bases). Trimming took off 5 bases at V and 1 base at J, with 12 bases between the two ends. CDR3 length equals 15 residues. Germline V gives CDR1 SGHTA, CDR2 FQGNSA.

Many counts were recorded for this clone. The V and J genes are TRBV7-9 and TRBJ2-3; 9 bases align to TRBD2. V lost 5 bases and J lost 2; bases outside the gene matches: 8. This CDR3 spans 16 amino acids. Germline V gene data show CDR1 as SEHNR and CDR2 as FQNEAQ (reference sequence). CDR3 loop: CASSIRLAEDTDTQYF. The CDR3 bases are TGTGCCAGCAGCATACGACTAGCGGAGGACACAGATACGCAGTATTTT.

This clone was seen only a few times. The chain couples TRBV5-1 to TRBJ2-3, with 8 bases aligning to TRBD2. V was pared by 3 bases and J by 3 bases, with 18 bases of the junction left unmatched. This CDR3 spans 19 amino acids. Looked up from germline, CDR1 is SGHRS and CDR2 is YFSETQ. The DNA for the CDR3 is TGCGCCAGCAGCTCCCCTTTCCCCCTCTCGTTAGCGGGGACAGATACGCAGTATTTT. This sequence encodes CASSSPFPLSLAGTDTQYF. The full variable domain, in which reference TRBV5-1 and TRBJ2-3 provide the parts outside the CDR3, is KAGVTQTPRYLIKTRGQQVTLSCSPISGHRSVSWYQQTPGQGLQFLFEYFSETQRNKGNFPGRFSGRQFSNSRSEMNVSTLELGDSALYLCASSSPFPLSLAGTDTQYFGPGTRLTVL.

The chain has TRBV7-6 and TRBJ1-3; D not certain. V gave up 1 base and J gave up 0 bases, with 7 bases separating them. The CDR3 is made up of 15 amino acids. Germline CDR1 and CDR2: SGHVS and FNYEAQ. CDR3 sequence: CASSLELGSGNTIYF. For the CDR3, the DNA is TGTGCCAGCAGCTTAGAATTGGGCTCTGGAAACACCATATATTTT.

This rearrangement joins TRBV30 to TRBJ2-1, with D maybe TRBD1 (5 bases). Trimming shortened V by 2 bases and J by 8 bases, and 13 bases separated the two germline ends. Germline CDR1 reads GTSNPN; CDR2 reads SVGIG (reference sequence). The CDR3 covers 13 residues. CDR3 nucleotide sequence: TGTGCCTGGAGTAGGGGTACAGGCGATGAGCAGTTCTTC. Translated, it gives CAWSRGTGDEQFF. The full variable domain, its missing parts supplied by reference TRBV30 and TRBJ2-1, is SQTIHQWPATLVQPVGSPLSLECTVEGTSNPNLYWYRQAAGRGLQLLFYSVGIGQISSEVPQNLSASRPQDRQFILSSKKLLLSDSGFYLCAWSRGTGDEQFFGPGTRLTVL.

The DNA for the CDR3 is TGCGCCAGCAGCCAAGATACAGGACAGCGGACCGGGGAGCTGTTTTTT. This translates into CASSQDTGQRTGELFF. V usage is TRBV4-3 and J usage is TRBJ2-2; tentatively, D is TRBD1 (6 bases). CDR3 length equals 16 residues. The germline gives CDR1 LGHNA, CDR2 YSLEER. V was cut by 0 bases and J by 5 bases, with 13 bases left in between.

In its sample, this clone was seen many times. Different DNA sequences within this sample yield the same CDR3. CDR3 in amino acids: CASSLYGTGGLGEGQPQHF. The CDR3 nucleotides are TGTGCCAGCAGCTTATACGGGACAGGGGGCCTGGGGGAAGGTCAGCCCCAGCATTTT. This chain joins TRBV7-2 and TRBJ1-5; 12 nucleotides match TRBD1. The germline V gene encodes CDR1 SGHTA and CDR2 FQGNSA. The length of the CDR3 is 19 residues. V shed 2 bases and J 6 bases; nucleotides not matched to a gene: 14.

This clone was detected a few times. The V gene is TRBV10-3, the J gene TRBJ2-2; the match to TRBD1 covers 9 bases. The CDR3 is made up of 17 amino acids. Germline V gene lookup returns CDR1 ENHRY and CDR2 SYGVKD. V shed 7 bases, J shed 4 bases, and the junction held 13 bases outside the gene matches. CDR3 in amino acids: CAIKRTGAHRSTGELFF. The DNA for the CDR3 is TGTGCCATCAAAAGGACAGGGGCGCACAGAAGCACCGGGGAGCTGTTTTTT.

The sample holds many counts of this clone. The chain has TRBV10-2 and TRBJ2-3; 13 positions match TRBD2. Trimming removed 6 bases from V and 0 bases from J; junction bases left unmatched: 6. Germline V lookup: CDR1 WSHSY, CDR2 SAAADI. The CDR3 consists of 17 residues. The CDR3 region is CASRTAGLAGSTDTQYF. CDR3 bases: TGCGCCAGCAGGACGGCGGGACTAGCGGGGAGCACAGATACGCAGTATTTT.

The table lists this clone with a few counts. The rearrangement links TRBV2 to TRBJ1-5; D is unclear. Per the germline V gene, CDR1 is SNHLY and CDR2 is FYNNEI. Trimming removed 8 bases from V and 5 bases from J, with 13 bases in between. The CDR3 sequence is 13 residues long. CDR3 DNA: TGTGCCAGCTGTACAGATGCGGATCAGCCCCAGCATTTT. Translation gives CASCTDADQPQHF.

The chain links TRBV7-9 to TRBJ1-2; D call uncertain. The V gene's germline CDR1 is SEHNR and CDR2 FQNEAQ (reference sequence). The CDR3 length is 14 residues. Trimming removed 4 bases at V and 6 bases at J, with 15 bases between. The CDR3: CASSSAVPSDGYTF. The CDR3 region has the DNA TGTGCCAGCAGCTCAGCCGTACCAAGTGATGGCTACACCTTC. The complete variable domain, with remaining parts taken from reference TRBV7-9 and TRBJ1-2, reads DTGVSQNPRHKITKRGQNVTFRCDPISEHNRLYWYRQTLGQGPEFLTYFQNEAQLEKSRLLSDRFSAERPKGSFSTLEIQRTEQGDSAMYLCASSSAVPSDGYTFGSGTRLTVV.

The CDR3 sequence is CASSLAPVPLEQYF. The CDR3 bases are TGTGCCAGCAGCTTAGCGCCCGTGCCCTTGGAGCAGTACTTC. V gene TRBV7-6 combines with J gene TRBJ2-7; D is undetermined. CDR1 SGHVS and CDR2 FNYEAQ come from the germline V gene. The CDR3 spans 14 residues. The V gene lost 0 bases and the J gene lost 7 bases, with 13 bases spanning the gap.

The CDR3 loop reads CASSLATEGEETQYF. The CDR3 DNA reads as TGCGCCAGCAGCTTGGCGACCGAGGGAGAAGAGACCCAGTACTTC. This chain joins TRBV5-1 and TRBJ2-5; TRBD2 might be the D (5 bases). CDR3 length equals 15 residues. Germline lookup yields CDR1 SGHRS and CDR2 YFSETQ. The V end was cut by 0 bases, the J end by 3 bases, with 12 bases between.

This clone came up a few times. V usage is TRBV9 and J usage is TRBJ1-1, with D perhaps TRBD1 (5 bases). The CDR3 contains 14 residues. Germline V gene data show CDR1 as SGDLS and CDR2 as YYNGEE. Trimming took 4 bases from V and 3 from J, leaving 13 bases between them. CDR3 loop: CASSFRVADTEAFF. DNA of the CDR3: TGTGCCAGCAGCTTCAGGGTAGCTGACACTGAAGCTTTCTTT.

In its sample, this clone was seen a few times. The V and J genes are TRBV4-1 and TRBJ2-3; D might be TRBD2 (6 bases). Germline lookup yields CDR1 MGHRA and CDR2 YSYEKL. Trimming took off 0 bases at V and 0 bases at J, with 16 bases between the two ends. The CDR3 is 18 amino acids. The chain's CDR3 is CASSQDPAGLLSTDTQYF. For the CDR3, the DNA is TGCGCCAGCAGCCAAGATCCGGCGGGACTCCTCAGCACAGATACGCAGTATTTT.

This clone was counted only a few times. The chain joins TRBV30 to TRBJ1-5; a possible D gene is TRBD1 (6 bases). Germline CDR1 reads GTSNPN; CDR2 reads SVGIG (reference sequence). The ends were cut back, 3 bases at V and 7 bases at J, with 22 bases in the middle. The CDR3 is 16 amino acids. DNA for the CDR3: TGTGCCTGGAGCAAGGGACACCGGGGGCTAGGGCAGCCCCAGCATTTT. Translated: CAWSKGHRGLGQPQHF.

This chain links TRBV7-9 with TRBJ2-3, with D possibly being TRBD2 (7 bases). Between the trimmed V and J ends, which lost 5 bases and 4 bases, there was a span of 16 bases. The CDR3 covers 15 residues. CDR1 and CDR2 from the germline V gene are SEHNR and FQNEAQ (reference sequence). Here the CDR3 DNA reads TGTGCCAGCAGCCGAGACGGGGGGCCGCCAGATACGCAGTATTTT. Translated: CASSRDGGPPDTQYF.

The chain is built from TRBV7-9 and TRBJ1-4, with unresolved D. CDR1 SEHNR and CDR2 FQNEAQ come from the germline V gene (reference sequence). This CDR3 contains 11 residues. V lost 5 bases to trimming and J lost 5 bases, with 3 bases between them. The CDR3 spells CASSPNEKLFF. The CDR3 DNA is TGTGCCAGCAGCCCGAATGAAAAACTGTTTTTT.

The sample holds a few counts of this clone. The V and J genes are TRBV4-3 and TRBJ1-2; D gene ambiguous. The ends were cut back, 0 bases at V and 1 base at J, with 6 bases in the middle. The CDR3 consists of 14 residues. Germline V gene lookup returns CDR1 LGHNA and CDR2 YSLEER. The CDR3 reads CASSQDFSNYGYTF. Written as DNA, the CDR3 is TGCGCCAGCAGCCAAGATTTCAGTAACTATGGCTACACCTTC.